The 24 T cell receptor beta chains reported below all come from one sample, sequenced in a study of blood T cell repertoires in COVID-19. Sequencing was performed with immunoSEQ multiplex PCR; in TCRdb, only in-frame clones are kept and a portion is missing. Of about 150,000 clones in the sample, 85% to 90% were seen once. Input material: PBMCs or T cells enriched from blood (not recorded which). These receptors all stem from a woman aged 45-65 years who had recovered from COVID-19.

The V call is TRBV3-1 (or the pseudogene TRBV3-2), the J call TRBJ1-1; no clear D gene. This CDR3 region has 15 residues. Germline V CDR1 and CDR2: LGHDT, YNNKEL (reference sequence). V was clipped by 1 base and J by 5 bases, with 14 bases between them. Here the CDR3 DNA reads TGTGCCAGCAGCCAAGGTATTTTGGGGAGGACTGAAGCTTTCTTT. It is translated as CASSQGILGRTEAFF.

The V gene is TRBV9, the J gene TRBJ2-2; TRBD2 agrees at 13 bases. Germline loops: CDR1 SGDLS, CDR2 YYNGEE. This CDR3 is 18 amino acids long. With V trimmed by 4 bases and J by 0 bases, 6 bases remained unmatched. As DNA, the CDR3 is TGTGCCAGCAGCTTGGGACTAGCGGGGTCTCCGAACACCGGGGAGCTGTTTTTT. This sequence encodes CASSLGLAGSPNTGELFF. Full variable domain (missing parts from reference TRBV9 and TRBJ2-2): DSGVTQTPKHLITATGQRVTLRCSPRSGDLSVYWYQQSLDQGLQFLIQYYNGEERAKGNILERFSAQQFPDLHSELNLSSLELGDSALYFCASSLGLAGSPNTGELFFGEGSRLTVL.

The chain employs TRBV2 and TRBJ2-5; 13 nucleotides align to TRBD2. V gave up 6 bases and J gave up 1 base; unmatched junction bases: 11. This CDR3 is built from 18 residues. The germline V gene encodes CDR1 SNHLY and CDR2 FYNNEI. The CDR3, as DNA: TGTGCCAGCAGAGACTACCGACTAGCGGGGGGCCTCCAAGAGACCCAGTACTTC. Protein product: CASRDYRLAGGLQETQYF.

The J gene is TRBJ2-7, the V gene TRBV11-2, with 8 bases fitting TRBD2. Trimming cost V 2 bases and J 4 bases; bases outside gene matches: 10. Germline-derived CDR1 and CDR2 are SGHAT and FQNNGV. The CDR3 has 16 residues. CDR3 nucleotide sequence: TGTGCCAGCAGCTTAAAGAGCGGGGGCCAATCTTACGAGCAGTACTTC. This codes for CASSLKSGGQSYEQYF.

This clone was counted a single time. This chain links TRBV13 with TRBJ1-1; 7 bases line up with TRBD1. J lost 6 bases, V lost 5 bases, and 12 bases had no gene match. This CDR3 is built from 15 residues. Germline V gene lookup returns CDR1 PRHDT and CDR2 FYEKMQ (reference sequence). The DNA for the CDR3 is TGTGCCAGCAGCGGACTACAGGGGTTTAATTCTGAAGCTTTCTTT. The encoded protein is CASSGLQGFNSEAFF.

The chain joins TRBV18 to TRBJ2-7, with D perhaps TRBD1 (5 bases). Trimming removed 3 bases at V and 8 bases at J, with 14 bases between. This CDR3 contains 13 residues. CDR1 is KGHSH, CDR2 LQKENI, per germline. The chain's CDR3 is CASSPGQGDQQYF. CDR3 bases: TGTGCCAGCTCACCGGGGCAGGGCGATCAGCAGTACTTC.

The chain carries TRBV11-2 and TRBJ2-3; 13 positions agree with TRBD2. CDR1 is SGHAT and CDR2 is FQNNGV in the germline V gene. The CDR3 is 18 residues long. The J segment lost 1 base and the V segment lost 1 base, leaving 5 bases of the junction unmatched. The CDR3 region is CASSLVGLAGVGTDTQYF. The CDR3 DNA is TGTGCCAGCAGCTTAGTTGGACTAGCGGGGGTGGGCACAGATACGCAGTATTTT.

This chain links TRBV3-1 (or the pseudogene TRBV3-2) with TRBJ1-1; D gene unclear. Trimming took off 2 bases at V and 6 bases at J, with 10 bases between the two ends. The germline gives CDR1 LGHDT, CDR2 YNNKEL (reference sequence). This CDR3 comprises 13 residues. In DNA form, the CDR3 reads TGTGCCAGCAGCCAATTTCCCCAGGCTGAAGCTTTCTTT. This gives the protein CASSQFPQAEAFF.

This clone was seen a single time. The CDR3 coding sequence is TGTGCCAGCAGCTTAACCCTAGCGGGGGGTTACGAGCAGTACTTC. It yields the protein CASSLTLAGGYEQYF. This sequence joins TRBV7-2 and TRBJ2-7; 11 bases line up with TRBD2. J gave up 4 bases and V 2 bases, and 4 bases lay outside the gene matches. The CDR3 totals 15 residues. The germline gives CDR1 SGHTA, CDR2 FQGNSA.

In its sample, this clone was seen once. The gene calls are TRBV24-1 and TRBJ1-5, with D tentatively TRBD1 (6 bases). The CDR3 runs to 14 residues. Germline CDR1 is KGHDR and CDR2 is SFDVKD. Trimming removed 5 bases from V and 2 bases from J, with 9 bases in between. DNA of the CDR3: TGTGCCACCAGTGGAGGACAGCGCAATCAGCCCCAGCATTTT. Protein sequence: CATSGGQRNQPQHF.

This chain joins TRBV11-2 and TRBJ1-2, with D unclear. From germline, CDR1 is SGHAT and CDR2 FQNNGV. This CDR3 contains 15 residues. Trimming cost V 2 bases and J 2 bases, with 12 bases left between them. The CDR3 sequence is CASSLTFSGNYGYTF. The CDR3, as DNA: TGTGCCAGCAGCTTAACCTTCTCGGGAAACTATGGCTACACCTTC.

The V and J genes are TRBV4-3 and TRBJ1-6; TRBD1 agrees at 7 bases. The germline gives CDR1 LGHNA, CDR2 YSLEER. Germline trimming cut 4 bases from V and 7 bases from J; bases unmatched to any gene: 13. The CDR3 is 17 residues long. The CDR3 DNA reads as TGCGCCAGCAGCCGAGTCAGCCAGGGGGTAAGCAATTCACCCCTCCACTTT. It yields the protein CASSRVSQGVSNSPLHF.

The chain joins TRBV4-2 to TRBJ1-2; TRBD1 agrees at 11 bases. Germline values: CDR1 LGHNA, CDR2 YNFKEQ. CDR3 length equals 15 residues. Trimming removed 4 bases from V and 3 bases from J; junction bases left unmatched: 4. This CDR3 reads CASSLQGQGDYGYTF. In DNA form, the CDR3 reads TGTGCCAGCAGCCTCCAGGGACAGGGGGACTATGGCTACACCTTC.

In its sample, this clone was seen once. The V and J genes are TRBV7-9 and TRBJ2-7, with 7 bases fitting TRBD2. There are 15 residues in the CDR3. With V trimmed by 5 bases and J by 0 bases, 7 bases remained unmatched. From germline, CDR1 is SEHNR and CDR2 FQNEAQ (reference sequence). CDR3 region: CASSNQRDYSYEQYF. CDR3 DNA: TGTGCCAGCAGCAACCAACGGGACTACTCCTACGAGCAGTACTTC.

This clone was seen just once. The chain links TRBV19 to TRBJ2-2; possibly TRBD2 for D (6 bases). V lost 4 bases to trimming and J lost 6 bases, with 12 bases between them. Germline V gene lookup returns CDR1 LNHDA and CDR2 SQIVND (reference sequence). The CDR3 consists of 14 residues. The DNA for the CDR3 is TGTGCCAGTAGTACCCAACCTAGCGCCGGGGAGCTGTTTTTT. As protein: CASSTQPSAGELFF.

This chain joins TRBV12-3 or TRBV12-4 and TRBJ1-2; a weak D match, TRBD1 (5 bases). CDR3 length equals 13 residues. Trimming shortened V by 3 bases and J by 4 bases, and 9 bases separated the two germline ends. CDR3 sequence reads: CASSFLGGYGYTF. The CDR3 DNA is TGTGCCAGCAGTTTTTTGGGGGGCTATGGCTACACCTTC.

This CDR3 is CASSQESTGGTYEQYF. CDR3 nucleotides: TGTGCCAGCAGCCAAGAGTCGACAGGGGGAACCTACGAGCAGTACTTC. The rearrangement uses TRBV3-1 (or the pseudogene TRBV3-2) and TRBJ2-7, with 9 bases identical to TRBD1. Germline V gene sequence: CDR1 LGHDT, CDR2 YNNKEL (reference sequence). Trimming took 0 bases from V and 2 from J; bases not matched to a gene: 5. The CDR3 is 16 residues long.

The chain combines TRBV19 with TRBJ2-7; 10 bases align to TRBD1. V shed 4 bases and J 3 bases; nucleotides not matched to a gene: 3. Germline CDR1 is LNHDA and CDR2 is SQIVND (reference sequence). CDR3 size: 14 residues. CDR3 coding DNA: TGTGCCAGTAGTACGACAGGGGGCGTCTACGAGCAGTACTTC. Its protein product is CASSTTGGVYEQYF.

This clone occurred a few times. This chain joins TRBV6-1 and TRBJ2-7; 8 bases are a match to TRBD1. V lost 1 base to trimming and J lost 6 bases; unmatched junction nucleotides: 8. This CDR3 contains 15 residues. Germline CDR1 reads MNHNS; CDR2 reads SASEGT. For the CDR3, the DNA is TGTGCCAGCAGTGAAGGGACAGGGATTAGGATCGAGCAGTACTTC. The encoded protein is CASSEGTGIRIEQYF.

The chain couples TRBV7-9 to TRBJ2-7; 11 nucleotides match TRBD1. Germline V gene lookup returns CDR1 SEHNR and CDR2 FQNEAQ (reference sequence). The V and J ends lost 1 base and 6 bases, in that order; junction bases with no gene match: 2. The CDR3 length is 14 residues. CDR3 sequence: CASSLVGTGGEQYF. Here the CDR3 DNA reads TGTGCCAGCAGCTTAGTTGGGACAGGGGGCGAGCAGTACTTC.

The CDR3 nucleotides read TGTGCCAGCTCACCAAGGCTTTCTAGCGGGGGTATAGGTGAGCAGTTCTTC. Its translation is CASSPRLSSGGIGEQFF. This sequence joins TRBV18 and TRBJ2-1; 10 bases are a match to TRBD2. Germline loops: CDR1 KGHSH, CDR2 LQKENI. V shed 2 bases, J shed 9 bases, and the junction held 13 bases outside the gene matches. The CDR3 sequence is 17 residues long.

The rearrangement links TRBV18 to TRBJ1-2; 8 positions agree with TRBD1. V lost 5 bases, J lost 7 bases, and 15 bases stayed unmatched. Germline CDR1 reads KGHSH; CDR2 reads LQKENI. The CDR3 loop spans 16 amino acids. CDR3 region: CASSSTQGARSSGYTF. DNA of the CDR3: TGTGCCAGCTCATCAACCCAGGGGGCGAGGTCGAGTGGCTACACCTTC.

V usage is TRBV24-1 and J usage is TRBJ2-2; 9 nucleotides line up with TRBD1. The CDR3 covers 17 residues. CDR1 and CDR2 from the germline V gene are KGHDR and SFDVKD. The J segment lost 1 base and the V segment lost 5 bases, leaving 7 bases of the junction unmatched. The CDR3 sequence: CATSGDRVFQNTGELFF. In DNA form, the CDR3 reads TGTGCCACCAGTGGGGACAGGGTTTTCCAGAACACCGGGGAGCTGTTTTTT.

V usage is TRBV7-9 and J usage is TRBJ2-2; possibly TRBD1 for D (5 bases). The germline V gene has CDR1 SEHNR and CDR2 FQNEAQ (reference sequence). Trimming removed 5 bases from V and 8 bases from J, with 15 bases in between. The CDR3 spans 14 residues. CDR3 coding DNA: TGTGCCAGCAGCCACGACAGTCCTGGGGGGGAGCTGTTTTTT. It yields the protein CASSHDSPGGELFF.